This entry describes one T cell receptor (beta chain). The data were obtained in a study of PD-1 and CTLA-4 blockade in melanoma. TCRdb's copy holds only in-frame clones and misses some; the assay was immunoSEQ multiplex PCR. Of 15,000 to 20,000 clones in the sample, around 70% were seen once. Sequenced here: CD8+ T cells from peripheral blood, sampled before anti-PD-1 treatment. This clonotype was obtained from a human donor with melanoma.

The CDR3 sequence: CASSLFSGRVGYEQYF. The DNA of the CDR3 is TGTGCCAGCAGCTTGTTTAGCGGGAGGGTGGGCTACGAGCAGTACTTC. This chain connects TRBV7-8 to TRBJ2-7; TRBD2 agrees at 11 bases. The CDR3 extends over 16 amino acids. V trimming: 3 bases; J trimming: 3 bases; junction bases outside the gene matches: 7. Germline CDR1 SGHVS, CDR2 FQNEAQ.